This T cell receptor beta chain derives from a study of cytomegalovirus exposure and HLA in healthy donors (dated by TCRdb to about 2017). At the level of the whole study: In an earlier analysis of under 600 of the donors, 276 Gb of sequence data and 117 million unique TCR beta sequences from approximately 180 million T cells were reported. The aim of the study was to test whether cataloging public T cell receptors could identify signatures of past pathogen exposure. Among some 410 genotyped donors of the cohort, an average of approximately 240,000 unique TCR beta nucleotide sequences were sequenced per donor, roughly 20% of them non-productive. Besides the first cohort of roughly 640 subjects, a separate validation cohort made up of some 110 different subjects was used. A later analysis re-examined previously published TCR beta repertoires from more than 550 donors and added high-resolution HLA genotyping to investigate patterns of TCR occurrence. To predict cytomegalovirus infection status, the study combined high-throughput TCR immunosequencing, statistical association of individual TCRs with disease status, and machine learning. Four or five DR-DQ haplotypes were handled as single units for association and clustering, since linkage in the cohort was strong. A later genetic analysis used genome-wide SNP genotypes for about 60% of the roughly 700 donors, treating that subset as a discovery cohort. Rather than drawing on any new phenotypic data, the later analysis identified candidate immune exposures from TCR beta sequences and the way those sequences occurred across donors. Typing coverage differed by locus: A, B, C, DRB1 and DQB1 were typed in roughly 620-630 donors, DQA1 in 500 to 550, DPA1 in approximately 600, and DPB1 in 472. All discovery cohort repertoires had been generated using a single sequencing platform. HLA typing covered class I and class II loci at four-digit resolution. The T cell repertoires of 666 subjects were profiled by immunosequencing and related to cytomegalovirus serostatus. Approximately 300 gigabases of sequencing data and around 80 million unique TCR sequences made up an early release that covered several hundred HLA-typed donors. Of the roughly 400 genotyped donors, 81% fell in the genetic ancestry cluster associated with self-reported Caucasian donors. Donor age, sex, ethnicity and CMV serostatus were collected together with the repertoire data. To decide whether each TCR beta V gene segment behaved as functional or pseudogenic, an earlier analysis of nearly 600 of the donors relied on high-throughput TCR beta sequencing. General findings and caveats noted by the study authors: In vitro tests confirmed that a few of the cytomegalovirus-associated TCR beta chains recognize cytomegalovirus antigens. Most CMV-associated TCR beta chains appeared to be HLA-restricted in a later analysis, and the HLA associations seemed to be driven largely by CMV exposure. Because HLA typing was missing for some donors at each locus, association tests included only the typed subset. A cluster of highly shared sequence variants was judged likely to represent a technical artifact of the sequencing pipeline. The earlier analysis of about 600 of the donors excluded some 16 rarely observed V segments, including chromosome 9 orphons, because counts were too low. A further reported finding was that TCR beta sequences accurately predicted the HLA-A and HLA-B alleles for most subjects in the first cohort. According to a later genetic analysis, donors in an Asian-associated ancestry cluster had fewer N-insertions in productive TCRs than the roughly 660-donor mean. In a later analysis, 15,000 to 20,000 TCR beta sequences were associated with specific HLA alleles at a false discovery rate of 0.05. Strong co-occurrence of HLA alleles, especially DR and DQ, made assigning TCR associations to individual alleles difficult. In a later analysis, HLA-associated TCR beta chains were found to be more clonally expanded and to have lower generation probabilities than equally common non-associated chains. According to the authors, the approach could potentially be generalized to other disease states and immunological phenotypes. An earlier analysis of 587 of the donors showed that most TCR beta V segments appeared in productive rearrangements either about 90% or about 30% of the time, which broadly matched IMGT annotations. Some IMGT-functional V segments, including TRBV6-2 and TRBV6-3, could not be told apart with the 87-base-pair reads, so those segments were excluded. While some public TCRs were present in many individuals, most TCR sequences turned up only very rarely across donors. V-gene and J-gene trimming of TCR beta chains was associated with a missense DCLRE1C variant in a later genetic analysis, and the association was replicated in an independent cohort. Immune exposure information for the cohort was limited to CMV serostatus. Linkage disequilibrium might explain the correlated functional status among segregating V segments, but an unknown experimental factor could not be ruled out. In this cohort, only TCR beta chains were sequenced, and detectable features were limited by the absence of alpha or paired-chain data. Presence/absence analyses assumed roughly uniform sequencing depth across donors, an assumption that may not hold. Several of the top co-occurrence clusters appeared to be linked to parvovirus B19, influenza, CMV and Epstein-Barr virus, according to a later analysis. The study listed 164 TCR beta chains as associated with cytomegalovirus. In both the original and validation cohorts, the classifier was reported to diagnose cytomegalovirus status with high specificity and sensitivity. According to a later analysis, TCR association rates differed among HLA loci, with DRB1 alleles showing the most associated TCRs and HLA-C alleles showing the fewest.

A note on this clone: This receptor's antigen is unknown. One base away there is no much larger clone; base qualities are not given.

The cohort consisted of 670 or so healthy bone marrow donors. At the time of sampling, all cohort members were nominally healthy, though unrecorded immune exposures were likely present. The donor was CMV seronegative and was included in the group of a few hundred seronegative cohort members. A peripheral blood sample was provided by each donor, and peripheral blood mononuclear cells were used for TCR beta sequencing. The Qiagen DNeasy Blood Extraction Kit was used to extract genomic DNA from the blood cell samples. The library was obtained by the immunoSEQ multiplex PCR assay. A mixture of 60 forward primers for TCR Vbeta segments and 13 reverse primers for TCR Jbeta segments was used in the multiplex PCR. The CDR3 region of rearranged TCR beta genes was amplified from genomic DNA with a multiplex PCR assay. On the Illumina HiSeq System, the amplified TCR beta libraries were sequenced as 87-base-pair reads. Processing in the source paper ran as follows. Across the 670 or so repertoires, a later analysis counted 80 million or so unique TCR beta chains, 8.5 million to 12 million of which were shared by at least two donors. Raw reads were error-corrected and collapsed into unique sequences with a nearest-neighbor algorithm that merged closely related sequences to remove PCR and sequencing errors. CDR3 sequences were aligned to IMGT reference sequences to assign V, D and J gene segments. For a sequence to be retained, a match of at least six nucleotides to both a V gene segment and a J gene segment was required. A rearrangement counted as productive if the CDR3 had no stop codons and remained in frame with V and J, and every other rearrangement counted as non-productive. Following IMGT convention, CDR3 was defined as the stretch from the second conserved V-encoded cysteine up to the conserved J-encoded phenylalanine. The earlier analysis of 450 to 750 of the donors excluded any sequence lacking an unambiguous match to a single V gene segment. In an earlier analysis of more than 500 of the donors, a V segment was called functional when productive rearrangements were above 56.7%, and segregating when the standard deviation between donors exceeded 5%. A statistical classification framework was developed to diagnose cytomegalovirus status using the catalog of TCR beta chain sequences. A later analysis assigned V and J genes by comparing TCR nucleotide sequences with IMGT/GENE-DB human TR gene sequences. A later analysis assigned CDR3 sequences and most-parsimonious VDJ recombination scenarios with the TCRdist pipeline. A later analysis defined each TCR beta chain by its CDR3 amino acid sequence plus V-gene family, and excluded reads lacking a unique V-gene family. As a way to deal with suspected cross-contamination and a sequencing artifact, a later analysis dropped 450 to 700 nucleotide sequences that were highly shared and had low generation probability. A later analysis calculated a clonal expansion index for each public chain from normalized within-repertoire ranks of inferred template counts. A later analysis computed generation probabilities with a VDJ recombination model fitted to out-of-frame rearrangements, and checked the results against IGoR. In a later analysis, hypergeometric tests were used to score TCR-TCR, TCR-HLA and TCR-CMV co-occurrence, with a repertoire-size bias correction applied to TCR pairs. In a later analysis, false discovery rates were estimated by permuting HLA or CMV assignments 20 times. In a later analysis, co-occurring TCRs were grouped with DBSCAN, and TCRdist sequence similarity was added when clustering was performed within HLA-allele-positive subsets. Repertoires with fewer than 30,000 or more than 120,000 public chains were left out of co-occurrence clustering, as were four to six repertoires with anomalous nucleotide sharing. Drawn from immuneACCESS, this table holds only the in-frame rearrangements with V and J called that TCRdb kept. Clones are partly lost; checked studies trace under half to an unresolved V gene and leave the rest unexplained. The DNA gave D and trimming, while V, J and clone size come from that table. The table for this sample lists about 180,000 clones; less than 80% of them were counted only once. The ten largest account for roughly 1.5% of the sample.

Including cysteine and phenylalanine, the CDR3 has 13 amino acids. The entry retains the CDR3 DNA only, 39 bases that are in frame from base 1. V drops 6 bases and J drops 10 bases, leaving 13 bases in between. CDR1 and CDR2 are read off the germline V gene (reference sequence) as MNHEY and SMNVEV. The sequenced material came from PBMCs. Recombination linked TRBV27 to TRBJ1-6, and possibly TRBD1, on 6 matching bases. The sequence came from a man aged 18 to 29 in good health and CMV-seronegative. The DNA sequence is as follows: TGTGCCAGCAGAAGTACAGGGTTCTCACCCCTCCACTTT. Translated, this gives CASRSTGFSPLHF.